This TCR beta chain is from a study of T-cell reconstitution after alpha-beta-depleted transplantation in children (dated by TCRdb to 2016 to 2017). About the investigation overall: The study quantitatively tracked T-cell immune reconstitution after TCRalphabeta/CD19-depleted allogeneic hematopoietic cell transplantation in children using TCR repertoire profiling.

General findings and caveats noted by the study authors: The high TCRbeta diversity at day 60 in some patients was ascribed to recipient T cells and intrathymic progenitors that had survived conditioning. Over subsequent months, a decline in hyperexpanded clone frequencies was noted, and after one year, T-cell counts and TCRbeta diversity were mostly ascribed to newly produced T cells. About two months after transplant, the apparently early recovery of alphabetaT-cell counts reportedly depended on just several hundred clones that had expanded rapidly and came from non-depleted graft cells.

In the paper's terms, the treatment or condition label means: allogeneic hematopoietic cell transplantation with graft depleted of TCRalphabeta T cells and CD19 B cells. The children who served as transplant recipients had been given grafts of TCRalphabeta/CD19-depleted allogeneic hematopoietic cells. The library was made by PCR. Sequencing used an Illumina HiSeq 2500. TCR library preparation used molecular barcoding, with unique molecular identifiers applied to normalize quantification of the TCRbeta repertoire. TCRdb applied fastp at Q25 and MiXCR to the public reads, then kept only in-frame beta chains. Under each unique CDR3 protein, matching rows form one entry showing the most common genes and DNA. The table for this sample lists about 200,000 distinct CDR3 sequences; under 8.5% of them were counted only once. Clones ranked in the top ten supply under 40% of the sample. Trimming leaves V shorter by 1 base and J shorter by 1 base, with the junction holding 2 bases beyond the gene matches. Counted from cysteine to phenylalanine, this CDR3 has 16 amino acids. The retained sequence is limited to the CDR3, 48 bases, with the frame set at the first base. CDR1 SGHTA and CDR2 FQGNSA are derived from the germline V gene.

This clonotype was counted between two and nine times. What this receptor recognizes is not known. The record has no base qualities; no much larger clone is one base away. This receptor was taken from a male patient aged 2 to 10 who had a stem cell transplant for acute myeloid leukemia, so the T cells may come from the graft donor. The receptor chain draws on TRBV7-2 and TRBJ2-1; 9 central nucleotides agree with TRBD2. The sample here was PBMCs, mostly from graft donor cells, taken 360 days after TCRalphabeta/CD19-depleted stem cell transplant. The CDR3 sequence is CASSLVGLASYNEQFF. The DNA reads as follows: TGTGCCAGCAGCTTAGTAGGACTAGCGTCCTACAATGAGCAGTTCTTC.